This T cell receptor beta chain comes out of a study of T cell responses to AZD1222 COVID-19 vaccine. A remark on this clone: Its target is unknown.

Method: immunoSEQ multiplex PCR; TCRdb's copy keeps in-frame clones and lacks some. The profile shows about 130,000 clones, about 85% of them singletons. Broader study findings: Of spike-specific TCRs, nearly half reportedly target regions left unmutated in variants.

Here the sequenced sample was peripheral blood, taken on day 0 of AZD1222 vaccination. This sequence was found in an adult in good health.

DNA for the CDR3: TGCGCCAGCAGTCAATTGGAGCGTAGCAATCAGCCCCAGCATTTT. This translates into CASSQLERSNQPQHF. The rearrangement links TRBV23-1 to TRBJ1-5; D gene ambiguous. TRBV23-1 is designated an ORF whose function remains uncertain. There are 15 residues in the CDR3. V lost 1 base and J lost 0, with 7 bases in between.